The 8 T cell receptor beta chains presented below share a single source sample, sequenced in a study of T cell responses to AZD1222 COVID-19 vaccine. Clones were read by immunoSEQ multiplex PCR, and TCRdb kept only the in-frame ones, dropping some. The sample holds approximately 180,000 clones, 85% to 90% seen once. Material: peripheral blood, obtained on day 0 of AZD1222 vaccination. These receptors were taken from an adult in good health.

V and J are TRBV28 and TRBJ1-1; D may be TRBD1 (5 bases). The CDR3 consists of 15 residues. Germline V gene lookup returns CDR1 MDHEN and CDR2 SYDVKM. V was pared by 7 bases and J by 1 base, with 16 bases between. The CDR3 coding sequence is TGTGCCAGCATAGGTGGGGGAGAGGGGAACACTGAAGCTTTCTTT. Residues: CASIGGGEGNTEAFF.

The chain uses TRBV5-4 and TRBJ1-3, with TRBD1 as a possible D gene (5 bases). The CDR3 covers 16 residues. The germline gives CDR1 SGHNT, CDR2 YYREEE (reference sequence). V shed 2 bases and J shed 4 bases, with 16 bases lying between them. The CDR3 loop is CASSLETRVSGNTIYF. CDR3 nucleotides: TGTGCCAGCAGCTTAGAAACCAGGGTCTCGGGAAACACCATATATTTT.

The chain has TRBV6-4 and TRBJ1-2; a possible D gene is TRBD1 (6 bases). Germline loops: CDR1 MRHNA, CDR2 SNTAGT. The ends were cut back, 3 bases at V and 6 bases at J, with 20 bases in the middle. CDR3 length: 16 amino acids. The CDR3 sequence is CASSEEGRGIPHGYTF. The CDR3, as DNA: TGTGCCAGCAGTGAGGAAGGGAGGGGGATCCCGCATGGCTACACCTTC.

The V gene is TRBV6-5, the J gene TRBJ1-1; 9 bases line up with TRBD1. Germline V lookup: CDR1 MNHEY, CDR2 SVGAGI. Trimming took 6 bases from V and 7 from J; bases not matched to a gene: 6. The CDR3 covers 13 residues. For the CDR3, the DNA is TGTGCCAGCAGGGGGACAGGGCTTGTTGAAGCTTTCTTT. Translation gives CASRGTGLVEAFF.

The CDR3 DNA reads as TGTGCCAGCAGCCCCCCGGGGGCCGGGAATTCACCCCTCCACTTT. This sequence encodes CASSPPGAGNSPLHF. The V and J genes are TRBV6-5 and TRBJ1-6, with D possibly TRBD1 on 6 matching bases. Germline V lookup: CDR1 MNHEY, CDR2 SVGAGI. CDR3 length equals 15 residues. Trimming took off 6 bases at V and 7 bases at J, with 16 bases between the two ends.

This sequence joins TRBV7-2 and TRBJ2-3; 8 positions match TRBD2. CDR1 and CDR2 from the germline V gene are SGHTA and FQGNSA. Trimming at V came to 3 bases and at J to 3 bases, leaving 5 bases not matched to a gene. The CDR3 contains 15 residues. The CDR3 DNA follows: TGTGCCAGCAGCTTTGCGGGAGGTTGGACAGATACGCAGTATTTT. This encodes CASSFAGGWTDTQYF.

This clone was detected a few times. The chain has TRBV21-1 and TRBJ1-2. TRBV21-1 is termed a pseudogene. The CDR3 is 15 amino acids. Here the CDR3 reads CASSSRAANFYGYTF. The CDR3 coding sequence is TGTGCCAGCAGCTCCCGGGCCGCCAACTTCTATGGCTACACCTTC.

The V and J genes are TRBV6-5 and TRBJ1-4; possible D gene TRBD1, 6 bases. The CDR3 runs 15 residues. V lost 8 bases, J lost 3 bases, and 16 bases lay in between. Looked up from germline, CDR1 is MNHEY and CDR2 is SVGAGI. This CDR3 is CASFLGASANEKLFF. DNA of the CDR3: TGTGCCAGCTTCCTGGGGGCCTCAGCTAATGAAAAACTGTTTTTT.